This TCR beta chain was captured in a study of cytomegalovirus exposure and HLA in healthy donors. Study in general: Among several hundred genotyped donors, more than 65% fell in the Caucasian-associated ancestry cluster.

With regard to this clone: The antigen is not known.

Healthy people donating bone marrow made up the donors. V dropped 6 bases and J dropped 6; count of bases not matched to a gene: 11. The germline V gene encodes CDR1 SNHLY and CDR2 FYNNEI. The CDR3 has 16 residues. PCR used 60 Vbeta primers and 13 Jbeta primers. TCRdb's table, derived via immunoSEQ multiplex PCR, lists solely in-frame clones and lacks some. The table has 60,000 to 75,000 clones, around 72% seen once. Study-level results: The authors later found HLA-associated TCR beta chains more clonally expanded than equally common others. The study recorded 150 to 200 TCR beta chains that were cytomegalovirus-associated.

This rearrangement joins TRBV2 to TRBJ1-1; 12 bases line up with TRBD1. Sequencing was done on a sample of PBMCs. This receptor was taken from a woman aged 40 to 50 in good health and CMV-seropositive. CDR3 loop: CASRGDRGREGAEAFF. CDR3 bases: TGTGCCAGCAGAGGGGACAGGGGGCGGGAGGGGGCTGAAGCTTTCTTT.